The clone carrying this T cell receptor (beta chain) was seen ten or more times. What it binds is unknown. These data are taken from a study of T cells in Graves' hyperthyroidism and ophthalmopathy. Study-wide results and caveats: Ophthalmopathy was told apart from stable hyperthyroidism by a 13 V-J model.

CDR1 and CDR2 (germline): SGHAT, FQNNGV. This CDR3 has 11 amino acids. Researchers took RNA transcripts and amplified the TCR beta CDR3 regions from them. First-round RT-PCR with HTBI primers amplified the TCR CDR3 region. TCRdb reprocessed the multiplex PCR reads via MiXCR and lists one record per CDR3 protein. The sample includes fewer than 600,000 distinct CDR3 sequences, approximately 15% of them seen just once. V is TRBV11-2 and J is TRBJ2-5, with D perhaps matching TRBD2 (5 bases). TRBJ2-3 matches the DNA end more closely, so the J call is doubtful. Sequencing was done on a sample of blood. The TCR comes from a woman younger than 35 with Graves' hyperthyroidism. The CDR3 DNA reads TGTGCCAGCAGTAATGGGGAGACGCAGTATTTT. Amino acids: CASSNGETQYF.